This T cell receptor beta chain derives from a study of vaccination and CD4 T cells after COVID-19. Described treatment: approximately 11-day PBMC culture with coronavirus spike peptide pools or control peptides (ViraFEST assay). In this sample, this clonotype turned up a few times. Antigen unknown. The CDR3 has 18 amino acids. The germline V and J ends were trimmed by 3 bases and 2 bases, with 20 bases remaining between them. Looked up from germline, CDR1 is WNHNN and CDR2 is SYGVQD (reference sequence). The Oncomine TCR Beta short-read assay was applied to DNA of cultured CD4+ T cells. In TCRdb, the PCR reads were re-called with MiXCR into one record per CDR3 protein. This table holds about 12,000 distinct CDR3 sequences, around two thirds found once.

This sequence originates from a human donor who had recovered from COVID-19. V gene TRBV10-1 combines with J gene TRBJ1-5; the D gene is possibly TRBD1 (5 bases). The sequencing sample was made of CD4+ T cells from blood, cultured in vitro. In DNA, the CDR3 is TGCGCCAGCAGTGAAGGAGTAGCGGGGCAAGGGGGCAATCAGCCCCAGCATTTT. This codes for CASSEGVAGQGGNQPQHF.